This TCR beta chain was captured in a study of blood T cell repertoires in COVID-19. In the study overall: The study drew acute and convalescent COVID-19 samples from the United States, Italy and Spain. T cells, B-cell-depleted T cells, or PBMCs supplied cDNA or gDNA.

In the source study's methods: Reference gene primer amplification gave nucleated cell count estimates. Sequenced by immunoSEQ multiplex PCR; TCRdb stores in-frame clones only, minus some. V and J calls and clone size are those listed in that table; D and trimming were worked out from the DNA. Seen here are over 35,000 clones, 65% to 90% observed once, and the top ten hold 9.9%. The CDR3 length is 15 residues. The V and J ends lost 0 bases and 5 bases, in that order; junction bases with no gene match: 5. The germline V gene encodes CDR1 MNHEY and CDR2 SMNVEV (reference sequence). This TCR came from a human donor in a cohort sampled during active COVID-19. The V call is TRBV27, the J call TRBJ2-5; the match to TRBD1 covers 8 bases. Sequenced input: peripheral blood. The DNA for the CDR3 is TGTGCCAGCAGTTTATCGCCAGGGGGCGTGGAGACCCAGTACTTC. As protein: CASSLSPGGVETQYF.